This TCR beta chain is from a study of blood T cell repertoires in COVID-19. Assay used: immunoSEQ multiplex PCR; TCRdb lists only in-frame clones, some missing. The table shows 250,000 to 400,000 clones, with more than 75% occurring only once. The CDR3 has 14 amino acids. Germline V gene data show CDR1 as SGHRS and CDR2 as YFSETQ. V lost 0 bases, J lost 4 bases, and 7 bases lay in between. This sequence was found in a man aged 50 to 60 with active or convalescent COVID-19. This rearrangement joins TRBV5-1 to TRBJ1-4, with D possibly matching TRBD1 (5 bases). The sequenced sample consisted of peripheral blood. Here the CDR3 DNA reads TGCGCCAGCAGCTTGGAAGGGGTTAATGAAAAACTGTTTTTT. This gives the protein CASSLEGVNEKLFF.